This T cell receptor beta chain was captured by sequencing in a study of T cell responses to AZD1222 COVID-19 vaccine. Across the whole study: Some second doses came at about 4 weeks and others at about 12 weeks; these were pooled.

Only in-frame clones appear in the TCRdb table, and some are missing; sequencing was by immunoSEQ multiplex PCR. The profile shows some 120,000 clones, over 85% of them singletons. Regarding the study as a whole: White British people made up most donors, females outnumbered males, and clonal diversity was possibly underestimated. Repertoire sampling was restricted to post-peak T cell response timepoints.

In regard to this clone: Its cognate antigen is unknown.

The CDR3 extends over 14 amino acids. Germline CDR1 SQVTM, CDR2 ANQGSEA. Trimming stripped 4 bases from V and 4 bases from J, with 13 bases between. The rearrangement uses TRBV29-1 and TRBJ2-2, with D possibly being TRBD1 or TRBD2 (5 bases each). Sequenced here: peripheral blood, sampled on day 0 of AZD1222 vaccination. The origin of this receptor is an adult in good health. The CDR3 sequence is CSVVTGQGTGELFF. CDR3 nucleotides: TGCAGCGTTGTCACGGGGCAGGGCACCGGGGAGCTGTTTTTT.